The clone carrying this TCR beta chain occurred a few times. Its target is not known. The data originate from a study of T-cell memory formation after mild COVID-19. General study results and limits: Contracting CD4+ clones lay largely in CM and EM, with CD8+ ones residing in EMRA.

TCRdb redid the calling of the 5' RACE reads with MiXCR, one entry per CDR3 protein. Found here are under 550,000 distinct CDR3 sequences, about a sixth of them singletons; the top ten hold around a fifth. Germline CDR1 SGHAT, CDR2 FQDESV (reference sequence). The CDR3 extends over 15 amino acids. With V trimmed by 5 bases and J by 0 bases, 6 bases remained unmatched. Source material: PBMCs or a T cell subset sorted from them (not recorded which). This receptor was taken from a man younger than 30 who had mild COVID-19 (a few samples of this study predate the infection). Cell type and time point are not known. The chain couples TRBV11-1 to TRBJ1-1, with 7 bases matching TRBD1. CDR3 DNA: TGTGCCAGCAGCGACAGGGCCTTTATGAACACTGAAGCTTTCTTT. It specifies CASSDRAFMNTEAFF.